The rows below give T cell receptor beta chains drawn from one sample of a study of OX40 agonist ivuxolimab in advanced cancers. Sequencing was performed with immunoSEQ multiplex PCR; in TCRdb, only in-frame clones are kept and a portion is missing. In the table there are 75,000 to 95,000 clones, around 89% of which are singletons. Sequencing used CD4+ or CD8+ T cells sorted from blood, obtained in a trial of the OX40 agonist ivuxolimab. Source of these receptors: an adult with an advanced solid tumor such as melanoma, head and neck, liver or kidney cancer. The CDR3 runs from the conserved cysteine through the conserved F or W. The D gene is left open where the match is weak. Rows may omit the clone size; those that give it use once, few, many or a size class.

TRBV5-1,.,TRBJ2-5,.,TGCGCCAGCAGCTTGGCCGGAGCGGCCTTAGAGACCCAGTACTTC,CASSLAGAALETQYF
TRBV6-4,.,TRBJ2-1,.,TGTGCCAGCAGTGACTCCTCTCGTATGCCCTACAATGAGCAGTTCTTC,CASSDSSRMPYNEQFF
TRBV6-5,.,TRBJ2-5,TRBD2,TGTGCCAGCAGTTACGGGGGGGTCCAAGAGACCCAGTACTTC,CASSYGGVQETQYF
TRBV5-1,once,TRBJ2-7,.,TGCGCCAGCAGCTTGGACCCCTCCAGCGAGCAGTACTTC,CASSLDPSSEQYF
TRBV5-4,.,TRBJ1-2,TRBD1,TGTGCCAGCAGCTTGGGACAGGGTCCTGGCTACACCTTC,CASSLGQGPGYTF
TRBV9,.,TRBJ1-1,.,TGTGCCAGCAGCGTAGACAGCACTGAAGCTTTCTTT,CASSVDSTEAFF
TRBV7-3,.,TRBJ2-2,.,TGTGCCAGCAGCTTAACCGGGGACCAAAAGGGCGCCGGGGAGCTGTTTTTT,CASSLTGDQKGAGELFF
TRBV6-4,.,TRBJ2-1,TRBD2,TGTGCCAGCAGTCCGGGACTAGAGGGGGATGAGCAGTTCTTC,CASSPGLEGDEQFF
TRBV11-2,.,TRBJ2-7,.,TGTGCCAGCAGCTTAGCAGGTTCCTACGAGCAGTACTTC,CASSLAGSYEQYF
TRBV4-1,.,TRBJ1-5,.,TGCGCCAGCAGCCAAGCTGCCGTGGGTGGCAATCAGCCCCAGCATTTT,CASSQAAVGGNQPQHF
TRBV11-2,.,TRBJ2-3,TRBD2,TGTGCCAGCAGCTTAAGGGCTAGCGGTAGCACAGATACGCAGTATTTT,CASSLRASGSTDTQYF
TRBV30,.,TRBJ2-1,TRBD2,TGTGCCAAGAACGCGGGAGGGCGCAATGAGCAGTTCTTC,CAKNAGGRNEQFF
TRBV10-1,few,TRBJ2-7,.,TGCGCCAGCAATTGGACGTCCCCCGAGCAGTACTTC,CASNWTSPEQYF
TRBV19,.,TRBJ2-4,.,TGTGCCAGTAGTGGTCGGGCAGGGGGGTTGTCGGCAGCCAAAAACATTCAGTACTTC,CASSGRAGGLSAAKNIQYF
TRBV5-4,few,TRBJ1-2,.,TGTGCCAGCAGCCTCAAAGACAGCTATGGCTACACCTTC,CASSLKDSYGYTF
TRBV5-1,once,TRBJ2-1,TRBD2,TGCGCCAGCAGCTTACCCGGACTAGCGGGTTACAATGAGCAGTTCTTC,CASSLPGLAGYNEQFF
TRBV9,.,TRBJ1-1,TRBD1,TGTGCCAGCAGCCCCCGACAGGGTGGCACTGAAGCTTTCTTT,CASSPRQGGTEAFF
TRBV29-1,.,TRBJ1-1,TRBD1,TGCAGCGTTGAAGGGAGTGGTTTGGGACAGGCCAGTGGCACTGAAGCTTTCTTT,CSVEGSGLGQASGTEAFF
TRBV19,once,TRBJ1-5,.,TGTGCCAGTACCCCCGGAGAGTATCAGCCCCAGCATTTT,CASTPGEYQPQHF
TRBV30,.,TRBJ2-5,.,TGTGCCTGGAGTGGGACGGAAAAAGGGACCCAGTACTTC,CAWSGTEKGTQYF
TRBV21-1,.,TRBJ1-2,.,TGTGCCAGCAGCAAAGTGAACAGCTATGGCTACACCTTC,CASSKVNSYGYTF
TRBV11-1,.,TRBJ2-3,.,TGTGCCAGCAGCTTAGGTAGGGCCACAGATACGCAGTATTTT,CASSLGRATDTQYF
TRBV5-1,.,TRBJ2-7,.,TGCGCCAGCAGCTTGCCTGACCCTGGGGAGCAGTACTTC,CASSLPDPGEQYF
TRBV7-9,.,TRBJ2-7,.,TGTGCCAGCAGCTTAAGACAGTCCTACGAGCAGTACTTC,CASSLRQSYEQYF
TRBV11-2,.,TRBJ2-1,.,TGTGCCAGCAGCTTAGGCCCGTATGAGCAGTTCTTC,CASSLGPYEQFF
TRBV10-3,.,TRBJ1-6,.,TGTGCCATCAGTGGTCTAAATTCACCCCTCCACTTT,CAISGLNSPLHF
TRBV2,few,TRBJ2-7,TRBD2,TGTGCCAGCCTTTCACCGGGACTAGGTCCCTACGAGCAGTACTTC,CASLSPGLGPYEQYF
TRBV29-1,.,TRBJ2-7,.,TGCAGCGTCGAAGGGCCTGGGGACAGGGGTCCTAGCGGGAGCGACGAGCAGTACTTC,CSVEGPGDRGPSGSDEQYF
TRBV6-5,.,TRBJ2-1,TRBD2,TGTGCCAGCAGTTCCCGACTAGCGGGAGAGGGGGAGCAGTTCTTC,CASSSRLAGEGEQFF
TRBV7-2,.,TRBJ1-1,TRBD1,TGTGCCAGCAGCTTTCAGGGGGCCACTGAAGCTTTCTTT,CASSFQGATEAFF
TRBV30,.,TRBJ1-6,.,TGTGCCTGGAGCCGGGTTTGGGATTCACCCCTCCACTTT,CAWSRVWDSPLHF
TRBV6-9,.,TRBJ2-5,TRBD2,TGTGCCAGCAGAGAGGCGGGAGAGAAAGAGACCCAGTACTTC,CASREAGEKETQYF
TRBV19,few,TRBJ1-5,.,TGTGCCAGTATGAACAGGGCCCAGAATCAGCCCCAGCATTTT,CASMNRAQNQPQHF
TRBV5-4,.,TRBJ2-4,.,TGTGCCAGCAGCAGACCCTCCGGGACTGGAGGGGGCATTCAGTACTTC,CASSRPSGTGGGIQYF
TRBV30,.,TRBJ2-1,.,TGTGCCTGGAGTGTGTCATCCCAAGGGGAGCAGTTCTTC,CAWSVSSQGEQFF
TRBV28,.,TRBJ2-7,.,TGTGCCAGCAGCTCGACCGACAGGAACCCTTACGAGCAGTACTTC,CASSSTDRNPYEQYF
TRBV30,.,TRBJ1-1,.,TGTGCCTGGAGTGGAGGGTATGGCAGGGGAAGGACTGAAGCTTTCTTT,CAWSGGYGRGRTEAFF
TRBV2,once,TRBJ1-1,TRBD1,TGTGCCAGCAGTGAATCGTGGCCAGGGGGTGTTGGCACTGAAGCTTTCTTT,CASSESWPGGVGTEAFF
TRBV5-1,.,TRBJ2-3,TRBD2,TGCGCCAGCAATCAGCGGGACTACACAGATACGCAGTATTTT,CASNQRDYTDTQYF
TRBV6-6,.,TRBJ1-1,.,TGTGCCAGCAACCTAGCGGCAGGCCAGGGTGAAGCTTTCTTT,CASNLAAGQGEAFF
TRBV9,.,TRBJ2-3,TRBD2,TGTGCCAGCAGCGTAGTCGGTAGCGGGACTTTCGTAGATACGCAGTATTTT,CASSVVGSGTFVDTQYF
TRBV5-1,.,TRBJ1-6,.,TGCGCCAGCAGCCTGGCGGCCTATAATTCACCCCTCCACTTT,CASSLAAYNSPLHF
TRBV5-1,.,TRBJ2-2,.,TGCGCCAGCAGCTTGGACCGGACAAACACCGGGGAGCTGTTTTTT,CASSLDRTNTGELFF
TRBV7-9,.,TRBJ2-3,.,TGTGCCAGCAGCTTAGGAGCTGCAGATACGCAGTATTTT,CASSLGAADTQYF
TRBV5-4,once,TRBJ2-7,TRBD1,TGTGCCAGCAGACGGGACAGGGACTACGAGCAGTACTTC,CASRRDRDYEQYF
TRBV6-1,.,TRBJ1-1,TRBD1,TGTGCCGTTCGACAGGGGGGAACTGAAGCTTTCTTT,CAVRQGGTEAFF
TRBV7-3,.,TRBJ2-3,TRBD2,TGTGCCAGCAGCTTCTCAGCTAGCGGGAGAATCACAGATACGCAGTATTTT,CASSFSASGRITDTQYF
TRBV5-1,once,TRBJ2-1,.,TGCGCCAGCAGCTCCACAGACAATGAGCAGTTCTTC,CASSSTDNEQFF